The 20 T cell receptor beta chains below all came from one sample that was sequenced in a study of CD8 T cells in Susac syndrome (dated by TCRdb to the late 2010s). Library method: the immunoSEQ multiplex PCR assay. RNA was extracted using the RNeasy kit, and roughly 0.45 to 1 microgram was reverse transcribed with random hexamers. TCRdb passed the public sequencing reads through fastp at Q25 and MiXCR, retaining productive beta sequences. Rows are unified per CDR3 protein, each entry keeping the most common DNA and genes. Within this sample are 160,000 or so distinct CDR3 sequences, with around 95% of them counted one time only. The biggest ten clones account for around 0.21% of the sample. Sample: CD8+ T cells from PBMCs. The receptors derive from a human donor with multiple sclerosis.

V gene TRBV19 combines with J gene TRBJ2-7, with a weak D call TRBD1 (5 bases). CDR1 is LNHDA and CDR2 is SQIVND in the germline V gene (reference sequence). The ends were cut back, 1 base at V and 5 bases at J, with 9 bases in the middle. This CDR3 region has 13 residues. The CDR3 DNA reads TGTGCCAGTAGTATAGGTTTAGGGGACGAGCAGTACTTC. Its translation is CASSIGLGDEQYF.

This clonotype was detected only once. This chain uses TRBV7-9 with TRBJ2-1, with TRBD1 identical over 7 bases. CDR3 length: 13 residues. Germline-derived CDR1 and CDR2 are SEHNR and FQNEAQ (reference sequence). After removal of 7 bases from V and 9 bases from J, the junction contained 9 bases not matched to a gene. The CDR3 here is CASIPLTGIEQFF. The CDR3 bases are TGTGCCAGCATCCCCTTGACAGGGATTGAGCAGTTCTTC.

This sequence joins TRBV5-6 and TRBJ2-1, with D possibly matching TRBD1 (6 bases). Looked up from germline, CDR1 is SGHDT and CDR2 is YYEEEE. The CDR3 is 15 residues long. V was shortened by 2 bases and J by 8 bases, with 17 bases between the two germline ends. CDR3 in amino acids: CASSLGAGAIYEQFF. As DNA, the CDR3 is TGTGCCAGCAGCTTAGGGGCAGGGGCTATTTATGAGCAGTTCTTC.

The CDR3 nucleotides are TGTGCCTGGAACGACAAAAGGAAAAGTGGTGGCTACACCTTC. This gives the protein CAWNDKRKSGGYTF. The V gene is TRBV30, the J gene TRBJ1-2; D is ambiguous. V was clipped by 4 bases and J by 7 bases, with 19 bases between them. This CDR3 comprises 14 residues. Looked up from germline, CDR1 is GTSNPN and CDR2 is SVGIG (reference sequence).

The chain links TRBV7-8 to TRBJ1-2; TRBD1 might be the D (6 bases). V was clipped by 2 bases and J by 6 bases, with 13 bases between them. CDR3 length equals 14 residues. Germline V gives CDR1 SGHVS, CDR2 FQNEAQ. The CDR3 is CASSLRAGENGYTF. CDR3 nucleotide sequence: TGTGCCAGCAGCTTAAGGGCAGGGGAAAATGGCTACACCTTC.

The rearrangement joins TRBV7-2 to TRBJ2-5; 9 bases are a match to TRBD1. CDR1 SGHTA and CDR2 FQGNSA come from the germline V gene. V dropped 5 bases and J dropped 4; count of bases not matched to a gene: 8. The CDR3 runs to 15 residues. This CDR3 is CASSPGDRVRETQYF. The CDR3 DNA is TGTGCCAGCAGCCCAGGGGACAGGGTTAGAGAGACCCAGTACTTC.

The chain combines TRBV13 with TRBJ1-1; D is possibly TRBD1 (5 bases). This CDR3 comprises 15 residues. V was shortened by 3 bases and J by 4 bases, with 15 bases between the two germline ends. The V gene's germline CDR1 is PRHDT and CDR2 FYEKMQ (reference sequence). CDR3 nucleotide sequence: TGTGCCAGCAGCTTGGCGGTGGGGCTGGGCACTGAAGCTTTCTTT. It yields the protein CASSLAVGLGTEAFF. Variable domain in full (rest from reference TRBV13 and TRBJ1-1): AAGVIQSPRHLIKEKRETATLKCYPIPRHDTVYWYQQGPGQDPQFLISFYEKMQSDKGSIPDRFSAQQFSDYHSELNMSSLELGDSALYFCASSLAVGLGTEAFFGQGTRLTVV.

This chain uses TRBV7-9 with TRBJ2-3, with D perhaps TRBD2 (5 bases). V gave up 2 bases and J gave up 5 bases, with 8 bases separating them. This CDR3 is 13 amino acids long. The germline V gene has CDR1 SEHNR and CDR2 FQNEAQ (reference sequence). The CDR3 DNA follows: TGTGCCAGCAGCTTACTAGCCGTAGATACGCAGTATTTT. Its translation is CASSLLAVDTQYF.

CDR3 bases: TGTGCCAGCAGCCCCCCGGCTAGCGGGGCCGAGCAGTACTTC. Its protein product is CASSPPASGAEQYF. The genes are TRBV7-9 and TRBJ2-7; 9 positions agree with TRBD2. This CDR3 has 14 amino acids. The V gene's germline CDR1 is SEHNR and CDR2 FQNEAQ (reference sequence). V was pared by 5 bases and J by 6 bases, with 8 bases of the junction left unmatched.

The chain joins TRBV12-3 or TRBV12-4 to TRBJ2-2; a possible D gene is TRBD1 (5 bases). V lost 1 base and J 6 bases, leaving 9 bases between the germline ends. The CDR3 spans 14 residues. In DNA form, the CDR3 reads TGTGCCAGCAGTTTAGGTTCAGGGCCCGGGGAGCTGTTTTTT. This translates into CASSLGSGPGELFF.

The chain links TRBV9 to TRBJ1-5, with D possibly being TRBD1 (5 bases). Germline V gene data show CDR1 as SGDLS and CDR2 as YYNGEE. The CDR3 has 15 amino acids. The ends were cut back, 4 bases at V and 5 bases at J, with 16 bases in the middle. The CDR3: CASSTSGGFDQPQHF. The CDR3 DNA sequence: TGTGCCAGCAGCACAAGTGGGGGGTTTGATCAGCCCCAGCATTTT.

This chain uses TRBV9 with TRBJ1-5; TRBD1 is a possible D gene (5 bases). Between the trimmed V and J ends, which lost 3 bases and 3 bases, there was a span of 10 bases. CDR1 SGDLS and CDR2 YYNGEE come from the germline V gene. This CDR3 contains 14 residues. The chain's CDR3 is CASSGGGTNQPQHF. CDR3 nucleotide sequence: TGTGCCAGCAGCGGGGGGGGAACCAATCAGCCCCAGCATTTT.

The rearrangement uses TRBV12-5 and TRBJ2-3; D is uncertain. In germline, CDR1 is LGHNT, CDR2 FRNRAP. CDR3 length: 13 residues. The V and J ends lost 11 bases and 0 bases respectively, with 12 bases between them. The CDR3 loop reads CAYRDISTDTQYF. The CDR3 nucleotides read TGTGCTTACAGAGATATTAGCACAGATACGCAGTATTTT. The full variable domain, rest sourced from reference TRBV12-5 and TRBJ2-3, is DARVTQTPRHKVTEMGQEVTMRCQPILGHNTVFWYRQTMMQGLELLAYFRNRAPLDDSGMPKDRFSAEMPDATLATLKIQPSEPRDSAVYFCAYRDISTDTQYFGPGTRLTVL.

The chain has TRBV27 and TRBJ1-1; no clear D. CDR1 is MNHEY, CDR2 SMNVEV, per germline (reference sequence). Trimming pared 4 bases from V and 5 bases from J, leaving 14 bases between. This CDR3 contains 14 residues. This chain's CDR3 is CASSSRPMGTEAFF. The CDR3 nucleotides are TGTGCCAGCAGTTCACGACCCATGGGTACTGAAGCTTTCTTT.

V gene TRBV10-3 combines with J gene TRBJ2-7; tentatively, D is TRBD1 (5 bases). Trimming took off 6 bases at V and 5 bases at J, with 17 bases between the two ends. The CDR3 consists of 14 residues. From germline, CDR1 is ENHRY and CDR2 SYGVKD. The chain's CDR3 is CAIRGLADSNEQYF. DNA for the CDR3: TGTGCCATCAGGGGGCTCGCCGACAGCAACGAGCAGTACTTC.

The V and J genes are TRBV20-1 and TRBJ2-5; TRBD2 agrees at 8 bases. There are 12 residues in the CDR3. Germline V gene lookup returns CDR1 DFQATT and CDR2 SNEGSKA (reference sequence). V shed 5 bases and J 3 bases; nucleotides not matched to a gene: 2. CDR3 sequence: CSARGGEETQYF. The CDR3 DNA follows: TGCAGTGCTCGGGGGGGGGAAGAGACCCAGTACTTC.

The V gene is TRBV7-9, the J gene TRBJ1-1; weak D call: TRBD1 (5 bases). This CDR3 spans 16 amino acids. The ends were cut back, 5 bases at V and 3 bases at J, with 19 bases in the middle. Germline lookup yields CDR1 SEHNR and CDR2 FQNEAQ (reference sequence). This CDR3 is CASSPSRISGHTEAFF. The CDR3 DNA sequence: TGTGCCAGCAGCCCAAGTAGGATCTCAGGGCACACTGAAGCTTTCTTT.

The chain employs TRBV7-6 and TRBJ2-3, with 11 bases matching TRBD2. V shed 5 bases, J shed 0 bases, and the junction held 4 bases outside the gene matches. This CDR3 contains 16 residues. The germline CDR1 and CDR2 sequences are SGHVS and FNYEAQ. CDR3 nucleotides: TGTGCCAGCAGCCTATCTAGCGGGGGGAGCACAGATACGCAGTATTTT. As protein: CASSLSSGGSTDTQYF.

The chain recombines TRBV6-2 or TRBV6-3 with TRBJ2-5; weak D call: TRBD1 (6 bases). From germline, CDR1 is MNHEY and CDR2 SVGEGT. The V gene lost 0 bases and the J gene lost 6 bases, with 17 bases spanning the gap. CDR3 length: 16 residues. DNA for the CDR3: TGTGCCAGCAGTTACTCGTCGGCAGGGGCCAGAAAGACCCAGTACTTC. Its translation: CASSYSSAGARKTQYF.

The chain couples TRBV20-1 to TRBJ2-7; 7 positions agree with TRBD1. The CDR3 length is 13 residues. From germline, CDR1 is DFQATT and CDR2 SNEGSKA (reference sequence). The ends lost 6 bases at V and 2 bases at J; junction bases unmatched: 7. CDR3: CSATDRETYEQYF. In nucleotides, the CDR3 is TGCAGTGCGACTGACAGGGAAACCTACGAGCAGTACTTC.